These T cell receptor beta chains were read from a single sample in a study of T cell responses to AZD1222 COVID-19 vaccine. The protocol was immunoSEQ multiplex PCR, while the TCRdb copy is restricted to in-frame clones and leaves out a portion. The sample holds about 110,000 clones, approximately 94% seen once. The sample was peripheral blood, taken 28 days after the second AZD1222 dose. The receptor set was obtained from an adult who received the AZD1222 COVID-19 vaccine. Each CDR3 is given with its conserved first and last residue.

CDR3aa: CASSQEGLGGGNTIYF; v_gene: TRBV4-1; len: 16; j_gene: TRBJ1-3
CDR3aa: CSASFPQTSGGRGDTQYF; v_gene: TRBV20-1; len: 18; j_gene: TRBJ2-3
CDR3aa: CASSEPPGTAYNEQFF; v_gene: TRBV10-1; len: 16; j_gene: TRBJ2-1
CDR3aa: CASGDNGQVLYNEQFF; v_gene: TRBV19; len: 16; j_gene: TRBJ2-1
CDR3aa: CASSYGRTRSGEKLFF; v_gene: TRBV6-5; len: 16; j_gene: TRBJ1-4
CDR3aa: CASSPGQGDSGANVLTF; v_gene: TRBV27; len: 17; j_gene: TRBJ2-6
CDR3aa: CASSLTAHYGYTF; v_gene: TRBV12-3/TRBV12-4; len: 13; j_gene: TRBJ1-2
CDR3aa: CASSRDRYSGNTIYF; v_gene: TRBV6-5; len: 15; j_gene: TRBJ1-3
CDR3aa: CASRKDPGHYTEAFF; v_gene: TRBV19; len: 15; j_gene: TRBJ1-1
CDR3aa: CASGLGQGAGGEQYF; v_gene: TRBV12-5; len: 15; j_gene: TRBJ2-7
CDR3aa: CASSNRNVPGFTEAFF; v_gene: TRBV6-6; len: 16; j_gene: TRBJ1-1
CDR3aa: CATSGSSTGELFF; v_gene: TRBV24-1; len: 13; j_gene: TRBJ2-2
CDR3aa: CASSMGLGNYGYTF; v_gene: TRBV5-5; len: 14; j_gene: TRBJ1-2
CDR3aa: CASSINSYTEAFF; v_gene: TRBV19; len: 13; j_gene: TRBJ1-1
CDR3aa: CASSFFPGLAGTTGELFF; v_gene: TRBV27; len: 18; j_gene: TRBJ2-2
CDR3aa: CASSSYGVSGNTIYF; v_gene: TRBV6-5; len: 15; j_gene: TRBJ1-3
CDR3aa: CASSSTGATNEKLFF; v_gene: TRBV5-1; len: 15; j_gene: TRBJ1-4
CDR3aa: CASSSLQPSMGSGANVLTF; v_gene: TRBV7-9; len: 19; j_gene: TRBJ2-6
CDR3aa: CSVFYPPASGHEQFF; v_gene: TRBV29-1; len: 15; j_gene: TRBJ2-1
CDR3aa: CASSDSQGAGRTEAFF; v_gene: TRBV6-4; len: 16; j_gene: TRBJ1-1
CDR3aa: CASSLSGTSGNTIYF; v_gene: TRBV27; len: 15; j_gene: TRBJ1-3
CDR3aa: CSVAAIVVDSYGYTF; v_gene: TRBV29-1; len: 15; j_gene: TRBJ1-2
CDR3aa: CASSLSRETQYF; v_gene: TRBV3-1/TRBV3-2; len: 12; j_gene: TRBJ2-5
CDR3aa: CASSIRPLTDTQYF; v_gene: TRBV2; len: 14; j_gene: TRBJ2-3
CDR3aa: CASSQSWGVINTEAFF; v_gene: TRBV16; len: 16; j_gene: TRBJ1-1
CDR3aa: CASSFPTGLSGNTIYF; v_gene: TRBV7-8; len: 16; j_gene: TRBJ1-3
CDR3aa: CASSLQAGAKNNEQFF; v_gene: TRBV5-1; len: 16; j_gene: TRBJ2-1